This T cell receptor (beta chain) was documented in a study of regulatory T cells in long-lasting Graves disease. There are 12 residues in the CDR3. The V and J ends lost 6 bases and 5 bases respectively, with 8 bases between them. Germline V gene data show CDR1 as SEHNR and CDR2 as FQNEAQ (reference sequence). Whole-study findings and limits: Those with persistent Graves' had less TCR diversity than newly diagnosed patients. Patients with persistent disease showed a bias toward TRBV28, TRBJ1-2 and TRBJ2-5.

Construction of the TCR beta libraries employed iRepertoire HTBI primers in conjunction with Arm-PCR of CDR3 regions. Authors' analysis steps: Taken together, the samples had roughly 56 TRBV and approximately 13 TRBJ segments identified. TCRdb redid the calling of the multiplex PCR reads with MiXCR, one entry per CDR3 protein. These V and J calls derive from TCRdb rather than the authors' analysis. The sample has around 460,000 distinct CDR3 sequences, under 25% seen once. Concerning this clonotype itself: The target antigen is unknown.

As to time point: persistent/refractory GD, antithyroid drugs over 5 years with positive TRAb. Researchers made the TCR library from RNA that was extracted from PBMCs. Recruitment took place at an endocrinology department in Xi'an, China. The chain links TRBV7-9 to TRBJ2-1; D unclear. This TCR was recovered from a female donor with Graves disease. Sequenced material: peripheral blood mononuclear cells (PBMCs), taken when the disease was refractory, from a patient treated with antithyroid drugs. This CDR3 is CASREANNEQFF. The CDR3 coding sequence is TGTGCCAGCAGGGAAGCGAACAATGAGCAGTTCTTC.